This T cell receptor (beta chain) was captured by sequencing in a study of blood T cell repertoires in COVID-19. The wider study: Donors in the United States, Italy and Spain gave samples during acute or convalescent COVID-19. PBMCs, B-cell-depleted T cells, or T cells were the source of the cDNA or gDNA that made up the material.

The CDR3 consists of 12 residues. V lost 1 base, J lost 8 bases, and 8 bases lay in between. Per the germline V gene, CDR1 is LGHDT and CDR2 is YNNKEL (reference sequence). As processed by the authors: The assay estimated nucleated cells by amplifying reference gene primers. TCRdb keeps only in-frame clones here, not all; method: immunoSEQ multiplex PCR. V, J and clone size are those of that table, while D and trimming were read from the DNA. There are some 99,000 clones in the sample; over 75% occur only once, and approximately 11% lies in the top ten. This sequence originates from a woman at least 80 years old with acute or convalescent COVID-19. What was sequenced was peripheral blood. J is TRBJ1-2 and V is TRBV3-1 (or the pseudogene TRBV3-2), with D unresolved. The CDR3 DNA reads as TGTGCCAGCAGCCAAGCGGAGGTCGGCTACACCTTC. It yields the protein CASSQAEVGYTF.